The TCR beta chain described here comes from a study of T cells after yellow fever vaccination. Each CDR3 protein gets one entry after TCRdb re-called the 5' RACE reads with MiXCR. The sample has approximately 150,000 distinct CDR3 sequences; around 9% are singletons. Study-level results: Reappearing after the booster were most of the clones from primary vaccination (about 96% CD4, approximately 89% CD8). A minor fraction of clonotypes spanned both CD4 and CD8 compartments. Abundant clonotypes (contaminants from the bulk population) could be present in FACS-sorted repertoires. Researchers report a weaker secondary response that nonetheless peaked faster, day 5 versus 15.

This clonotype came up once. Its target is not known. J gave up 7 bases and V 5 bases, and 5 bases lay outside the gene matches. CDR1 is MNHEY and CDR2 is SVGEGT in the germline V gene. This CDR3 is 14 amino acids long. The clonotype originates from a man aged 18 to 35 who received the YFV17D yellow fever vaccine. The gene calls are TRBV6-2 or TRBV6-3 and TRBJ2-2; 9 bases line up with TRBD1. The sequencing here drew on CD8+ T cells sorted from PBMCs, taken 45 days after the yellow fever booster vaccination. In nucleotides, the CDR3 is TGTGCCAGCAGTCAACAGGGGGCCGGCGGGGAGCTGTTTTTT. Protein: CASSQQGAGGELFF.